This T cell receptor (beta chain) was found in a study of T cell responses to AZD1222 COVID-19 vaccine. Trimming took 6 bases from V and 4 from J; bases not matched to a gene: 13. This CDR3 comprises 16 residues. The germline V gene encodes CDR1 MNHEY and CDR2 SMNVEV (reference sequence). Profiling relied on immunoSEQ multiplex PCR, and the TCRdb table lists in-frame clones only, not all of them. Of about 93,000 clones in the sample, just over 85% were seen once. The input for sequencing was peripheral blood, taken on day 0 of AZD1222 vaccination. The chain couples TRBV27 to TRBJ2-3, with 7 bases lining up with TRBD2. The clonotype originates from an adult in good health. CDR3 loop: CASRREGLRWADTQYF. The CDR3 nucleotides are TGTGCCAGCAGGAGGGAGGGCCTTCGGTGGGCAGATACGCAGTATTTT.